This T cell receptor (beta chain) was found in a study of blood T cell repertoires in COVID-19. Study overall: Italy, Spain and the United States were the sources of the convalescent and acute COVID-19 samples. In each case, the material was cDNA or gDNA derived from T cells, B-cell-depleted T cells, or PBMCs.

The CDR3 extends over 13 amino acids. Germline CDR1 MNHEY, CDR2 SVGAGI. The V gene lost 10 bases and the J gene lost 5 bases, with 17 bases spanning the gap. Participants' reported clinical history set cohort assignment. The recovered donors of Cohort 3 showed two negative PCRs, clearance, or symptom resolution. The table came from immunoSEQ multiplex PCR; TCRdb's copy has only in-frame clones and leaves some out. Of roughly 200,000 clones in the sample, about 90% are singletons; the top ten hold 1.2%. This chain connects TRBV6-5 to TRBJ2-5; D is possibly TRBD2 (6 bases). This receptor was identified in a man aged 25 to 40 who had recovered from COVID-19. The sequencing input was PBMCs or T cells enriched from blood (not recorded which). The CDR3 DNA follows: TGTGCCACCTTAGGGCTTCGGGGGGAGACCCAGTACTTC. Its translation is CATLGLRGETQYF.